The rows below give T cell receptor beta chains drawn from one sample of a study of T-cell reconstitution after alpha-beta-depleted transplantation in children. One entry per CDR3 protein, called by TCRdb with MiXCR from the PCR reads. Of some 490,000 distinct CDR3 sequences listed, 9.5% to 15% are singletons. Sequencing used PBMCs from the stem cell graft donor, obtained from the stem cell graft. The receptor set was obtained from a human donor who donated a stem cell graft to a child with combined immunodeficiency. Each CDR3 is given with its conserved first and last residue. Fields, in order: V gene, D gene, J gene, CDR3 protein. The D gene is left open where the match is weak.

>TRBV12-3/TRBV12-4|-|TRBJ2-5
CASSPSVGGEETQYF
>TRBV12-3/TRBV12-4|TRBD2|TRBJ2-7
CASSLTGGHEQYF
>TRBV7-2|TRBD2|TRBJ2-5
CASSLGTRETQYF
>TRBV3-1|TRBD1|TRBJ2-7
CASSQGGQAYEQYF
>TRBV4-3|TRBD2|TRBJ2-1
CASSQAAGGWGNEQFF
>TRBV6-5|TRBD2|TRBJ2-5
CASSYTTSGRNWYQETQYF
>TRBV20-1|-|TRBJ1-1
CSANPTPNTEAFF
>TRBV12-3/TRBV12-4|TRBD1|TRBJ1-6
CASSLGQGASPLHF
>TRBV5-6|-|TRBJ1-2
CASSLDPGHGYTF
>TRBV29-1|TRBD2|TRBJ2-3
CSVVRRPSGSRTDTQYF
>TRBV18|-|TRBJ1-1
CASSPGGDQFNTEAFF
>TRBV5-1|-|TRBJ2-2
CASSLDGLSGELFF
>TRBV7-2|-|TRBJ2-1
CASSFYRDNEQFF
>TRBV5-1|-|TRBJ1-4
CASSLTGAANEKLFF
>TRBV7-9|-|TRBJ1-2
CASSRRGTYGYTF
>TRBV19|TRBD1|TRBJ2-5
CASSPTGQGRTLQETQYF
>TRBV4-3|-|TRBJ1-5
CASSQDQYAYSNQPQHF
>TRBV4-3|TRBD2|TRBJ2-1
CASSPYWTSGTYNEQFF
>TRBV4-2|-|TRBJ2-5
CASSQESVRFETQYF
>TRBV18|TRBD1|TRBJ1-2
CASSPEGDSYGYTF
>TRBV29-1|TRBD2|TRBJ2-5
CSVGAGGPREETQYF
>TRBV28|TRBD1|TRBJ2-7
CATLDRALYEQYF
>TRBV6-1|-|TRBJ1-1
CASSPWGGNTEAFF
>TRBV6-2/TRBV6-3|-|TRBJ1-1
CASQDQGPNTEAFF
>TRBV25-1|-|TRBJ2-7
CASATGSYSYEQYF
>TRBV11-3|-|TRBJ2-3
CASSPLRTDTQYF
>TRBV10-2|TRBD2|TRBJ2-1
CASSDSGGGGANEQFF
>TRBV12-3/TRBV12-4|-|TRBJ1-5
CASSLALGNQPQHF